A single sample gave rise to the 32 T cell receptor beta chains below, sequenced in a study of blood T cell repertoires in COVID-19. The table came from immunoSEQ multiplex PCR; TCRdb's copy has only in-frame clones and leaves some out. The sample has about 170,000 clones; roughly 81% are singletons. The sample taken for sequencing was peripheral blood. These receptors all come from a woman older than 75 with COVID-19, enrolled during active disease.

This clone showed up just once. This sample includes further DNA sequences coding for the same CDR3. The V and J genes are TRBV5-1 and TRBJ1-1, with TRBD1 matching 10 bases. This CDR3 comprises 13 residues. The germline V gene encodes CDR1 SGHRS and CDR2 YFSETQ. After removal of 4 bases from V and 6 bases from J, the junction contained 3 bases not matched to a gene. The CDR3: CASSPGTGAEAFF. The DNA of the CDR3 is TGCGCCAGCAGCCCCGGGACAGGGGCTGAAGCTTTCTTT.

This chain joins TRBV4-3 and TRBJ2-3, with a weak D call TRBD1 (7 bases). Germline CDR1 is LGHNA and CDR2 is YSLEER. This CDR3 contains 16 residues. V lost 3 bases and J 1 base, leaving 14 bases between the germline ends. The DNA for the CDR3 is TGCGCCAGCAGCCAGCACAGGGGCGGGGGCACAGATACGCAGTATTTT. This translates into CASSQHRGGGTDTQYF.

V usage is TRBV7-9 and J usage is TRBJ1-2; TRBD1 is a possible D gene (5 bases). Per germline, CDR1 SEHNR and CDR2 FQNEAQ (reference sequence). Trimming removed 3 bases at V and 7 bases at J, with 21 bases between. The CDR3 sequence is 16 residues long. The CDR3 DNA reads TGTGCCAGCAGCTTCGTCTTTCCGGACAAGAACGGTGGCTACACCTTC. Its translation: CASSFVFPDKNGGYTF.

This clone was counted a single time. In nucleotides, the CDR3 is TGTGCCAGCTCAGCCTACAGGGAGAACACTGAAGCTTTCTTT. Its protein product is CASSAYRENTEAFF. This chain joins TRBV18 and TRBJ1-1; D perhaps matches TRBD1 (6 bases). The CDR3 runs to 14 residues. CDR1 is KGHSH, CDR2 LQKENI, per germline. V lost 5 bases and J lost 1, with 11 bases in between.

The chain links TRBV30 to TRBJ1-1; D is undetermined. This CDR3 region has 12 residues. Trimming took 0 bases from V and 5 from J, leaving 7 bases between them. Germline V CDR1 and CDR2: GTSNPN, SVGIG (reference sequence). CDR3 nucleotides: TGTGCCTGGAGTGTATCGGTGACTGAAGCTTTCTTT. Residues: CAWSVSVTEAFF.

The chain joins TRBV15 to TRBJ2-5; no reliable D call. CDR3 size: 13 residues. Trimming left V 0 bases short and J 5 bases short, with 7 bases between. The germline V gene encodes CDR1 LNHNV and CDR2 YYDKDF (reference sequence). CDR3 DNA: TGTGCCACCAGCAGAGATCACGGGGAGACCCAGTACTTC. This translates into CATSRDHGETQYF.

In nucleotides, the CDR3 is TGTGCCAGCAGCTTAACACTAGCGGGGGGTCGCTACGAGCAGTACTTC. Protein product: CASSLTLAGGRYEQYF. The genes are TRBV7-3 and TRBJ2-7; 12 bases fit TRBD2. Germline CDR1 is SGHTA and CDR2 is FQGTGA. V lost 0 bases to trimming and J lost 3 bases; unmatched junction nucleotides: 3. This CDR3 region has 16 residues. The variable domain in full, completed from reference TRBV7-3 and TRBJ2-7, reads GAGVSQTPSNKVTEKGKYVELRCDPISGHTALYWYRQSLGQGPEFLIYFQGTGAADDSGLPNDRFFAVRPEGSVSTLKIQRTERGDSAVYLCASSLTLAGGRYEQYFGPGTRLTVT.

The rearrangement joins TRBV12-3 or TRBV12-4 to TRBJ2-7; a weak D match, TRBD1 (6 bases). The CDR3 runs to 13 residues. V lost 6 bases to trimming and J lost 7 bases, with 16 bases between them. The CDR3 nucleotides read TGTGCCAGCAGCCATACCAACAGGGATGAGCAGTACTTC. Protein product: CASSHTNRDEQYF.

The genes are TRBV4-2 and TRBJ2-7; tentative D call: TRBD2 (6 bases). Germline V gene sequence: CDR1 LGHNA, CDR2 YNFKEQ. This CDR3 spans 18 amino acids. V was pared by 1 base and J by 0 bases, with 19 bases between. CDR3 loop: CASSQAHRPGGSSYEQYF. In nucleotides, the CDR3 is TGTGCCAGCAGCCAAGCCCACCGCCCCGGAGGGAGCTCCTACGAGCAGTACTTC.

This chain connects TRBV30 to TRBJ1-2, with 8 bases that match TRBD1. The CDR3 sequence is 16 residues long. CDR1 GTSNPN and CDR2 SVGIG come from the germline V gene (reference sequence). V lost 1 base, J lost 1 base, and 8 bases stayed unmatched. The chain's CDR3 is CAWSGGTGRVNYGYTF. Written as DNA, the CDR3 is TGTGCCTGGAGTGGTGGGACAGGAAGAGTTAACTATGGCTACACCTTC.

The chain has TRBV9 and TRBJ1-3; D is undetermined. CDR3 size: 13 residues. Germline values: CDR1 SGDLS, CDR2 YYNGEE. Trimming cost V 4 bases and J 4 bases, with 9 bases left between them. CDR3: CASSPSQGNTIYF. The CDR3, as DNA: TGTGCCAGCAGCCCATCCCAAGGAAACACCATATATTTT.

This chain joins TRBV5-1 and TRBJ2-5; D perhaps matches TRBD2 (6 bases). From germline, CDR1 is SGHRS and CDR2 YFSETQ. This CDR3 contains 14 residues. Trimming pared 4 bases from V and 5 bases from J, leaving 15 bases between. As DNA, the CDR3 is TGCGCCAGCAGCCAAGGGACTGGCGAGGAGACCCAGTACTTC. Protein product: CASSQGTGEETQYF.

This chain connects TRBV9 to TRBJ2-7; 12 bases are a match to TRBD2. The V segment lost 4 bases and the J segment 2 bases; nucleotides outside the gene matches: 4. The germline V gene has CDR1 SGDLS and CDR2 YYNGEE. The CDR3 runs 15 residues. The CDR3, as DNA: TGTGCCAGCAGCCCTAGCGGGAGGGCCGCCTACGAGCAGTACTTC. This translates into CASSPSGRAAYEQYF.

The CDR3 DNA sequence: TGTGCCACCAGCAGTGGGGGCCTAGCCAAAAACATTCAGTACTTC. Protein product: CATSSGGLAKNIQYF. The chain combines TRBV15 with TRBJ2-4; D perhaps matches TRBD1 (6 bases). Germline V lookup: CDR1 LNHNV, CDR2 YYDKDF (reference sequence). V was cut by 3 bases and J by 0 bases, with 9 bases left in between. The CDR3 extends over 15 amino acids.

V is TRBV4-2 and J is TRBJ2-1; D possibly corresponds to TRBD1 (7 bases). Per germline, CDR1 LGHNA and CDR2 YNFKEQ. V lost 2 bases, J lost 1 base, and 12 bases lay in between. This CDR3 comprises 16 residues. The chain's CDR3 is CASSQRPGGSYNEQFF. The CDR3 nucleotides are TGTGCCAGCAGCCAACGTCCAGGGGGGTCCTACAATGAGCAGTTCTTC.

The chain joins TRBV28 to TRBJ2-1; D possibly corresponds to TRBD2 (5 bases). The CDR3 totals 14 residues. The V gene lost 5 bases and the J gene lost 8 bases, with 16 bases spanning the gap. CDR1 is MDHEN and CDR2 is SYDVKM in the germline V gene. The CDR3, as DNA: TGTGCCAGCAGTCTTGCAGCGGCCCCGTATGAGCAGTTCTTC. It encodes CASSLAAAPYEQFF.

This chain uses TRBV5-1 with TRBJ2-3; TRBD2 aligns across 10 bases. The CDR3 runs to 14 residues. Trimming cost V 7 bases and J 1 base; bases outside gene matches: 3. Germline lookup yields CDR1 SGHRS and CDR2 YFSETQ. As DNA, the CDR3 is TGCGCCAGCGCTAGCGGGAGTGGCACAGATACGCAGTATTTT. Translation gives CASASGSGTDTQYF.

This rearrangement joins TRBV2 to TRBJ2-2; the match to TRBD1 covers 9 bases. Germline V lookup: CDR1 SNHLY, CDR2 FYNNEI. This CDR3 comprises 14 residues. With 9 bases clipped from V and 7 bases from J, the junction kept 9 bases outside the gene matches. The DNA of the CDR3 is TGTGCCAGTGGGGACAGGGTTGGCGGCGGGGAGCTGTTTTTT. Protein sequence: CASGDRVGGGELFF. Full variable domain (remainder filled in from reference TRBV2 and TRBJ2-2): EPEVTQTPSHQVTQMGQEVILRCVPISNHLYFYWYRQILGQKVEFLVSFYNNEISEKSEIFDDQFSVERPDGSNFTLKIRSTKLEDSAMYFCASGDRVGGGELFFGEGSRLTVL.

The chain employs TRBV18 and TRBJ1-1; D call uncertain. Germline CDR1 KGHSH, CDR2 LQKENI. CDR3 length: 16 amino acids. Trimming took off 3 bases at V and 4 bases at J, with 18 bases between the two ends. CDR3 sequence: CASSPPFLGPTTEAFF. The CDR3 bases are TGTGCCAGCTCACCCCCCTTCCTGGGCCCGACCACTGAAGCTTTCTTT.

J is TRBJ2-1 and V is TRBV1; the table calls TRBD2, which could not be checked here. TRBV1 is shown as a pseudogene. The CDR3 is 16 residues long. CDR3 sequence reads: CTSSGGLAGSYNEQFF. In DNA, the CDR3 is TGCACCAGCAGCGGAGGACTAGCGGGCTCCTACAATGAGCAGTTCTTC.

The chain couples TRBV7-2 to TRBJ1-2; D is uncertain. Germline CDR1 reads SGHTA; CDR2 reads FQGNSA. There are 14 residues in the CDR3. V lost 0 bases, J lost 6 bases, and 11 bases lay in between. CDR3 sequence reads: CASSLASYQDGYTF. The DNA for the CDR3 is TGTGCCAGCAGCTTAGCTTCATACCAGGATGGCTACACCTTC.

The chain employs TRBV7-3 and TRBJ2-3; possibly TRBD2 for D (5 bases). In germline, CDR1 is SGHTA, CDR2 FQGTGA. V shed 3 bases and J shed 4 bases, with 14 bases lying between them. The CDR3 covers 15 residues. The CDR3 region has the DNA TGTGCCAGCAGCTTGGCAGGAGGTTCTCCAGATACGCAGTATTTT. It specifies CASSLAGGSPDTQYF.

The chain has TRBV7-9 and TRBJ1-4; the D gene is possibly TRBD1 (5 bases). This CDR3 has 13 amino acids. Deletions cut 5 bases from V and 7 bases from J, with 11 bases between. The germline V gene has CDR1 SEHNR and CDR2 FQNEAQ (reference sequence). The CDR3 protein is CASSLAGREKLFF. CDR3 DNA: TGTGCCAGCAGCCTGGCAGGGCGTGAAAAACTGTTTTTT.

This sequence joins TRBV2 and TRBJ1-1; a possible D gene is TRBD1 (6 bases). This CDR3 comprises 12 residues. The V end was cut by 5 bases, the J end by 8 bases, with 12 bases between. CDR1 is SNHLY and CDR2 is FYNNEI in the germline V gene. CDR3 protein: CASSSQGREAFF. The CDR3 nucleotides are TGTGCCAGCAGTTCTCAGGGGCGGGAAGCTTTCTTT.

On this clone: Other DNA sequences in the sample encode the same CDR3. V usage is TRBV5-1 and J usage is TRBJ2-3; the match to TRBD1 covers 7 bases. V gave up 0 bases and J gave up 1 base; unmatched junction bases: 2. CDR3 length equals 15 residues. Germline loops: CDR1 SGHRS, CDR2 YFSETQ. This CDR3 reads CASSLAGQGTDTQYF. Here the CDR3 DNA reads TGCGCCAGCAGCTTGGCCGGACAGGGCACAGATACGCAGTATTTT.

The chain recombines TRBV5-1 with TRBJ2-7; 7 bases align to TRBD1. The CDR3 covers 15 residues. Germline CDR1 reads SGHRS; CDR2 reads YFSETQ. Unmatched junction bases numbered 9, after V lost 2 bases and J lost 4 bases. The CDR3 bases are TGCGCCAGCAGCTTCTCGACGGACAGGAGGTACGAGCAGTACTTC. This gives the protein CASSFSTDRRYEQYF. The full variable domain, rest sourced from reference TRBV5-1 and TRBJ2-7, is KAGVTQTPRYLIKTRGQQVTLSCSPISGHRSVSWYQQTPGQGLQFLFEYFSETQRNKGNFPGRFSGRQFSNSRSEMNVSTLELGDSALYLCASSFSTDRRYEQYFGPGTRLTVT.

The J gene is TRBJ1-6, the V gene TRBV15, with D uncertain. V was clipped by 5 bases and J by 10 bases, with 9 bases between them. Germline CDR1 reads LNHNV; CDR2 reads YYDKDF (reference sequence). There are 12 residues in the CDR3. The CDR3 sequence is CATSRGGSPLHF. CDR3 nucleotide sequence: TGTGCCACCAGCCGAGGAGGCTCACCCCTCCACTTT.

The genes are TRBV4-1 and TRBJ2-7, with 8 bases lining up with TRBD1. Unmatched junction bases numbered 8, after V lost 4 bases and J lost 3 bases. The CDR3 is 15 residues long. The germline gives CDR1 MGHRA, CDR2 YSYEKL. Written as DNA, the CDR3 is TGCGCCAGCAGCCTCACAGGGGGTGTGCTCTACGAGCAGTACTTC. This codes for CASSLTGGVLYEQYF.

The chain carries TRBV6-5 and TRBJ1-2; 8 positions match TRBD1. Germline trimming cut 5 bases from V and 9 bases from J; bases unmatched to any gene: 8. Germline V gives CDR1 MNHEY, CDR2 SVGAGI. The CDR3 covers 13 residues. The CDR3: CASSPRTGRRYTF. The CDR3 DNA sequence: TGTGCCAGCAGTCCTCGGACAGGGAGGCGCTACACCTTC.

This chain links TRBV3-1 (or the pseudogene TRBV3-2) with TRBJ2-3; 8 nucleotides agree with TRBD2. Looked up from germline, CDR1 is LGHDT and CDR2 is YNNKEL (reference sequence). The CDR3 totals 15 residues. V lost 0 bases, J lost 7 bases, and 6 bases stayed unmatched. DNA of the CDR3: TGTGCCAGCAGCCAAGAGCCCGGGACTAGTAATACGCAGTATTTT. Translated: CASSQEPGTSNTQYF.

This clone showed up just a few times. The gene calls are TRBV2 and TRBJ2-7; 11 bases map to TRBD2. The ends lost 6 bases at V and 1 base at J; junction bases unmatched: 5. The germline gives CDR1 SNHLY, CDR2 FYNNEI. This CDR3 region has 15 residues. The CDR3 loop reads CASRARLAGSYEQYF. CDR3 DNA sequence: TGTGCCAGCAGGGCTAGACTAGCGGGATCCTACGAGCAGTACTTC.

The CDR3 sequence: CASSSAYRNQPQHF. The CDR3 DNA sequence: TGTGCCAGCAGTTCTGCGTACAGGAATCAGCCCCAGCATTTT. The chain carries TRBV6-5 and TRBJ1-5; a weak D match, TRBD1 (5 bases). This CDR3 spans 14 amino acids. Trimming shortened V by 4 bases and J by 4 bases, and 11 bases separated the two germline ends. The germline gives CDR1 MNHEY, CDR2 SVGAGI.